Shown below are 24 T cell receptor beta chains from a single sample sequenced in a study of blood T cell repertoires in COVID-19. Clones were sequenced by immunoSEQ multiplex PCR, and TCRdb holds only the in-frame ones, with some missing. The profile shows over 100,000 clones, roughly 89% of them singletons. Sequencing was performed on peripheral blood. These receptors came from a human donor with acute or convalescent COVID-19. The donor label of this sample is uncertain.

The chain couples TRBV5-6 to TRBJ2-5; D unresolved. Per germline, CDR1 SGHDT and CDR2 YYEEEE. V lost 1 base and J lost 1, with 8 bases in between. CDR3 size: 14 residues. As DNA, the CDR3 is TGTGCCAGCAGCTTGTTTACTACCCAAGAGACCCAGTACTTC. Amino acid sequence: CASSLFTTQETQYF.

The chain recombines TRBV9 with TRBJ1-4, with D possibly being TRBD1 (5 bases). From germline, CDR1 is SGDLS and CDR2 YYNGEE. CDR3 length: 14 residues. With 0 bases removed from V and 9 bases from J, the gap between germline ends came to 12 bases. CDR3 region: CASSVDVRAQKLFF. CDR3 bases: TGTGCCAGCAGCGTAGATGTCAGGGCCCAAAAACTGTTTTTT.

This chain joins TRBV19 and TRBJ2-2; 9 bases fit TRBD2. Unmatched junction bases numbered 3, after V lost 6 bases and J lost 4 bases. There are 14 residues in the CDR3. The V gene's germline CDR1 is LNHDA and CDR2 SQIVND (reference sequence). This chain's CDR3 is CASRGLAGTGELFF. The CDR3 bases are TGTGCCAGTAGGGGACTAGCCGGCACCGGGGAGCTGTTTTTT.

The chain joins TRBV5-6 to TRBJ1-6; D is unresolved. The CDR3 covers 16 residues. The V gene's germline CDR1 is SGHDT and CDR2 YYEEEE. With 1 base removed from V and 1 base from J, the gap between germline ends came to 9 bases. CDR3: CASSLFGSSYNSPLHF. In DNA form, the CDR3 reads TGTGCCAGCAGCTTGTTCGGGAGTTCCTATAATTCACCCCTCCACTTT.

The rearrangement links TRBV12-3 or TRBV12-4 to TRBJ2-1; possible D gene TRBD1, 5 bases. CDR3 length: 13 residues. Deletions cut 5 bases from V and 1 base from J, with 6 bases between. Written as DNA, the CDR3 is TGTGCCAGCAGTAGACAGTCCTACAATGAGCAGTTCTTC. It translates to CASSRQSYNEQFF.

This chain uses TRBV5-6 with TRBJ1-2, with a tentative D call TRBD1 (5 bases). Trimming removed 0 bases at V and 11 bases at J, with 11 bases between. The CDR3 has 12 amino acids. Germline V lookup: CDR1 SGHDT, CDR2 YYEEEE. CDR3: CASSLVAGWYTF. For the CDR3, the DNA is TGTGCCAGCAGCTTGGTTGCAGGGTGGTACACCTTC.

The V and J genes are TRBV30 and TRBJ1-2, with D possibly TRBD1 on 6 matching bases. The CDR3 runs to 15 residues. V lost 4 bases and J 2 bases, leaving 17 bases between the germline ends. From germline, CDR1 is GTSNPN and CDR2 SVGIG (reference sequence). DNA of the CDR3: TGTGCCTGGACTTTCCCGACAGGTTGGAACTATGGCTACACCTTC. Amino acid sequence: CAWTFPTGWNYGYTF.

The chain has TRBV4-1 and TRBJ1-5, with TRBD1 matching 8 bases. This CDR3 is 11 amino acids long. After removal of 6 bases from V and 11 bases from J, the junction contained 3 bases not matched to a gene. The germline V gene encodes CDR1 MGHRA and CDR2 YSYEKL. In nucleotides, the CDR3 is TGCGCCAGCAGGCCGGACAGGGCCCAGCATTTT. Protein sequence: CASRPDRAQHF.

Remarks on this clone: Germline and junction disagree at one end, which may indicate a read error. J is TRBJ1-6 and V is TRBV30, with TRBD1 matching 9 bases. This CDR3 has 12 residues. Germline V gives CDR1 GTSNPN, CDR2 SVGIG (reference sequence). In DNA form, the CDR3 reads TGTGCCTGGAATTCGGGACAGGGTACCTCTTTATTT. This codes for CAWNSGQGTSLF.

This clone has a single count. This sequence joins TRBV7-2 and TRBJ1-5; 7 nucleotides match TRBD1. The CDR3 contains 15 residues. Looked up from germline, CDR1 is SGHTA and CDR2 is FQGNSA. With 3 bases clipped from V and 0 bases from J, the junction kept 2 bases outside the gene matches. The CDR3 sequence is CASSLGQYSNQPQHF. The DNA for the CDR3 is TGTGCCAGCAGCTTGGGACAGTATAGCAATCAGCCCCAGCATTTT.

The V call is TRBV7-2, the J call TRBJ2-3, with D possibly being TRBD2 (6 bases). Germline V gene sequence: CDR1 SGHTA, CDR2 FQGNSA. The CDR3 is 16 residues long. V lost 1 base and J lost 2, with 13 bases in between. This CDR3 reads CASSLGYGGYTDTQYF. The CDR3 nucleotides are TGTGCCAGCAGCTTAGGGTACGGGGGTTACACAGATACGCAGTATTTT.

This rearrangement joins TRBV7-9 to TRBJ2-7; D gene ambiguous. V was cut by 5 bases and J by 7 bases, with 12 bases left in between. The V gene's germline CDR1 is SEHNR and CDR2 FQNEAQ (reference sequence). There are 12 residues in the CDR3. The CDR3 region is CASSPIAGEQYF. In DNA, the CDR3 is TGTGCCAGCAGCCCCATAGCTGGAGAGCAGTACTTC.

CDR3 loop: CASSKVVGDQPQHF. CDR3 sequence (DNA): TGCGCCAGCAGCAAGGTCGTCGGGGATCAGCCCCAGCATTTT. The V call is TRBV4-3, the J call TRBJ1-5; unclear D gene. CDR1 LGHNA and CDR2 YSLEER come from the germline V gene. This CDR3 spans 14 amino acids. V was trimmed by 5 bases and J by 5 bases, leaving 13 bases between them.

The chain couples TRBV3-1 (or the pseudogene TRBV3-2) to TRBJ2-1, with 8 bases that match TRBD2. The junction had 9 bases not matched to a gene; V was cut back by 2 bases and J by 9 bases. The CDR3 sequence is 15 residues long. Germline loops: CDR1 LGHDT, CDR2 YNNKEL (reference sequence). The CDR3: CASSQSAGVMGEQFF. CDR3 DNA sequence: TGTGCCAGCAGCCAATCAGCGGGAGTAATGGGTGAGCAGTTCTTC.

The DNA for the CDR3 is TGTGCCAGCAGTGAATATGGAATTGGGCAGAGGAACACTGAAGCTTTCTTT. Translating gives CASSEYGIGQRNTEAFF. The chain joins TRBV25-1 to TRBJ1-1; D is undetermined. Deletions cut 0 bases from V and 1 base from J, with 15 bases between. The CDR3 loop spans 17 amino acids. From germline, CDR1 is MGHDK and CDR2 SYGVNS.

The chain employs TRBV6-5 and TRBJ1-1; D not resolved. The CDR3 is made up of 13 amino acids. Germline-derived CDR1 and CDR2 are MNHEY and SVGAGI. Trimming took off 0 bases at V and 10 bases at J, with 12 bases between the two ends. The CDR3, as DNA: TGTGCCAGCAGTTACTCGGACGGGAACTCAGCTTTCTTT. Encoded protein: CASSYSDGNSAFF.

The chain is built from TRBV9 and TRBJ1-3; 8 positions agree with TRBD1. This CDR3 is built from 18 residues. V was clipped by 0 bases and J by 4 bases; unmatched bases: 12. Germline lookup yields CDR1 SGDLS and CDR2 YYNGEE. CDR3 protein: CASSVAVGGRGPGNTIYF. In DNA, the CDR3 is TGTGCCAGCAGCGTAGCGGTTGGAGGCAGGGGGCCAGGAAACACCATATATTTT. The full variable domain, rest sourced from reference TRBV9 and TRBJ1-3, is DSGVTQTPKHLITATGQRVTLRCSPRSGDLSVYWYQQSLDQGLQFLIQYYNGEERAKGNILERFSAQQFPDLHSELNLSSLELGDSALYFCASSVAVGGRGPGNTIYFGEGSWLTVV.

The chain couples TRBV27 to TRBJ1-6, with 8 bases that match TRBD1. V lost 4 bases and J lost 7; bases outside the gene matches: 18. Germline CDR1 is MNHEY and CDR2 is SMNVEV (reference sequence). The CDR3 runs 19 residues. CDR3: CASSSGQGWGPLSNSPLHF. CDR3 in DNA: TGTGCCAGCAGTTCAGGACAGGGTTGGGGTCCCCTAAGCAATTCACCCCTCCACTTT.

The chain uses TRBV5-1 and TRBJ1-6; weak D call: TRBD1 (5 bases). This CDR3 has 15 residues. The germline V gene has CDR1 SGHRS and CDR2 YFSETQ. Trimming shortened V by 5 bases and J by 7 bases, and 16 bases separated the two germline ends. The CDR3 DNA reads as TGCGCCAGCAGGGGCAGGGAAGCGAAAAATTCACCCCTCCACTTT. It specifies CASRGREAKNSPLHF.

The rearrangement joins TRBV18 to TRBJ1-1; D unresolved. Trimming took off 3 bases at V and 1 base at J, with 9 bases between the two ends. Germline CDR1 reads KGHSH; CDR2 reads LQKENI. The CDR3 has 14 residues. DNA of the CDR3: TGTGCCAGCTCACCCAACCGGGAGAACACTGAAGCTTTCTTT. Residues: CASSPNRENTEAFF.

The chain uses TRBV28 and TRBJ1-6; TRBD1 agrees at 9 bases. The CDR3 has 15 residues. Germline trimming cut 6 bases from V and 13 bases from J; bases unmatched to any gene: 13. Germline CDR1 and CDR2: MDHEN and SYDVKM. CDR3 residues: CASSGGTGIRPPLHF. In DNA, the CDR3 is TGTGCCAGCAGCGGCGGGACAGGGATTCGGCCCCCCCTCCACTTT.

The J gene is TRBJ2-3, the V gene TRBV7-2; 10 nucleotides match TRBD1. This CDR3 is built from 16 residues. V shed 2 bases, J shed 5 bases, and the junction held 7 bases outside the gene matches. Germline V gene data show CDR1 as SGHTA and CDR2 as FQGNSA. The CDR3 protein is CASSLSGTGVIDTQYF. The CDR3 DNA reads TGTGCCAGCAGCTTATCTGGGACAGGGGTAATAGATACGCAGTATTTT.

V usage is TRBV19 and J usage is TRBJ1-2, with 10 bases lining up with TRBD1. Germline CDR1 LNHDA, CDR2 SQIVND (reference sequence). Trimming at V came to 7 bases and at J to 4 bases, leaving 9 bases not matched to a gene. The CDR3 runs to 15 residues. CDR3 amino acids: CASKVPGTGVYGYTF. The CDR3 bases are TGTGCCAGTAAGGTGCCGGGGACAGGGGTCTATGGCTACACCTTC.

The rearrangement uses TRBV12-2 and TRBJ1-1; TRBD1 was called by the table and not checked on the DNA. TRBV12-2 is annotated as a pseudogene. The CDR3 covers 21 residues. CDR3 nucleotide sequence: TGTGCAAGTCGCTTAGTGACCGGGACAGGGGCCCTACTGGGGCTTAAAACTGAAGCTTTCTTT. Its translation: CASRLVTGTGALLGLKTEAFF.